This T cell receptor (beta chain) was captured in a study of OX40 agonist ivuxolimab in advanced cancers. On the study more broadly: At 0.01 to 10 mg/kg, ivuxolimab was administered intravenously to patients every 2 weeks. General observations from the study: Among the lowest peripheral clonal expansion occurred in 0.1-3.0 mg/kg partial responders.

With respect to this clone: Its antigen remains unidentified.

Sequenced by immunoSEQ multiplex PCR; TCRdb stores in-frame clones only, minus some. The data hold around 74,000 clones, with approximately 85% observed a single time. Anyone with autoimmune disease history or systemic immunosuppression was excluded. Researchers took blood at baseline, on cycle 4 day 1, and on cycle 7 day 1. Germline V CDR1 and CDR2: LNHDA, SQIVND (reference sequence). The CDR3 spans 12 residues. Trimming shortened V by 3 bases and J by 13 bases, and 10 bases separated the two germline ends. The material was CD4+ or CD8+ T cells sorted from blood, obtained in a trial of the OX40 agonist ivuxolimab. The sequence derives from an adult with an advanced solid tumor such as melanoma, head and neck, liver or kidney cancer. The chain employs TRBV19 and TRBJ1-6; no clear D gene. CDR3 coding DNA: TGTGCCAGTAGTATTGGACTATCTCCCCTCCACTTT. This sequence encodes CASSIGLSPLHF.